This T cell receptor (beta chain) was recovered during a study of naive and memory T cell subsets. This clonotype was seen only a few times. The antigen is undetermined. The germline V and J ends were trimmed by 0 bases and 3 bases, with 9 bases remaining between them. CDR3 length equals 14 residues. Germline loops: CDR1 DFQATT, CDR2 SNEGSKA (reference sequence). Study-wide results and limits: A few larger clonotypes appeared in naive repertoires, especially CD8, possibly memory cells re-expressing CD45RA. Over 85% of naive TCR sequences appeared only once after error correction, unlike memory subsets.

CD8 T cells were positively selected from what remained after CD4 positive selection. An equimolar mix of two oligonucleotides served as the beta constant-region primer for TRBC1 and TRBC2. Ligated cDNA was amplified by four rounds of PCR with nested alpha and beta constant-region primers and SP2. Using its own MiXCR run on the UMI-ligation and nested PCR reads, TCRdb lists one record per CDR3 protein. The sample carries about 140,000 distinct CDR3 sequences, 15% to 25% recorded once. This receptor was obtained from a human donor in good health. Sequencing input: naive CD8+ T cells from blood. The V gene is TRBV20-1, the J gene TRBJ2-1; D is undetermined. DNA of the CDR3: TGCAGTGCTAGAGAACCCGGAAACTACAATGAGCAGTTCTTC. It yields the protein CSAREPGNYNEQFF.